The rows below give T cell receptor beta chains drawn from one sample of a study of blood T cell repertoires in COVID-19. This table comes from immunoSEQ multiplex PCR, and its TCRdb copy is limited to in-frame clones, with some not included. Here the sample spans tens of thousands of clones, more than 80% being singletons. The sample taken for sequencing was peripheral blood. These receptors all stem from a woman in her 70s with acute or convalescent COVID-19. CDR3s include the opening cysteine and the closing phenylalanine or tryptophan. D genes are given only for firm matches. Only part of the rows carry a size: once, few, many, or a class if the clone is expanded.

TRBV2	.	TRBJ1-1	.	CASSSSRATEAFF	TGTGCCAGCAGTTCAAGCAGGGCCACTGAAGCTTTCTTT
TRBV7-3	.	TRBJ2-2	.	CASSPSGNGELFF	TGTGCCAGCAGCCCCAGCGGCAACGGGGAGCTGTTTTTT
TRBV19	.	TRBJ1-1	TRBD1	CASIRGPEAFF	TGTGCCAGTATCAGGGGGCCTGAAGCTTTCTTT
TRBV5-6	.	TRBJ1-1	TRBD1	CASSLVAAGGTEAFF	TGTGCCAGCAGCTTGGTAGCCGCAGGGGGCACTGAAGCTTTCTTT
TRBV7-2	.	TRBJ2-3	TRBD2	CASSLDTSGTDTQYF	TGTGCCAGCAGCTTAGATACTAGCGGCACAGATACGCAGTATTTT
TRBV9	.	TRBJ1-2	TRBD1	CASSGGQGINYGYTF	TGTGCCAGCAGCGGGGGACAGGGGATTAACTATGGCTACACCTTC
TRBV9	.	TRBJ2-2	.	CASSVAEPNTGELFF	TGTGCCAGCAGCGTAGCGGAGCCGAACACCGGGGAGCTGTTTTTT
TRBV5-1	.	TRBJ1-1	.	CASSLERVTNTEAFF	TGCGCCAGCAGCTTGGAGAGAGTAACGAACACTGAAGCTTTCTTT
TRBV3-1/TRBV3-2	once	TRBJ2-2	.	CASSQGWQGTGELFF	TGTGCCAGCAGCCAGGGGTGGCAGGGGACCGGGGAGCTGTTTTTT
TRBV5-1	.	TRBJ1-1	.	CASSLAWRGGTEAFF	TGCGCCAGCAGCTTGGCCTGGCGGGGCGGTACTGAAGCTTTCTTT
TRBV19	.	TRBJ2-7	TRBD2	CASSSLGLAGYYEQYF	TGTGCCAGTAGTTCGTTGGGACTAGCGGGGTACTACGAGCAGTACTTC
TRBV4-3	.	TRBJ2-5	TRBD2	CASSQDWGTSGTRETQYF	TGCGCCAGCAGCCAAGATTGGGGGACTAGCGGTACTAGAGAGACCCAGTACTTC
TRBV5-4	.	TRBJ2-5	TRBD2	CASSWTSGGIVETQYF	TGTGCCAGCAGCTGGACTAGCGGGGGGATCGTAGAGACCCAGTACTTC
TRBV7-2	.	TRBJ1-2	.	CASHWGGGDYGYTF	TGTGCCAGCCATTGGGGGGGAGGCGACTATGGCTACACCTTC
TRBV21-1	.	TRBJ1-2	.	CASTPLGAGGPSNYGYTF	TGTGCCAGCACCCCCCTAGGGGCAGGGGGACCCTCTAACTATGGCTACACCTTC
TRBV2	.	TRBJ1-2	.	CASNRNYGYTF	TGTGCCAGCAACAGGAACTATGGCTACACCTTC
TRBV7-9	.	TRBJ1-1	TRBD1	CASSLALGTGGANTEAFF	TGTGCCAGCAGCTTAGCGCTTGGGACAGGGGGCGCGAACACTGAAGCTTTCTTT
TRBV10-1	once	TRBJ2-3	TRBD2	CASILAGSTDTQYF	TGCGCCAGCATTCTAGCGGGGAGCACAGATACGCAGTATTTT
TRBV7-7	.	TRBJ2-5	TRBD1	CASSLGQALQETQYF	TGTGCTAGCAGCTTAGGACAGGCACTTCAAGAGACCCAGTACTTC
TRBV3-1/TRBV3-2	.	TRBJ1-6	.	CASSQVVSGSPLHF	TGTGCCAGCAGCCAAGTGGTTAGTGGTTCACCCCTCCACTTT
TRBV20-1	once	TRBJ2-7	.	CSASWSGTTYEQYF	TGCAGTGCTAGTTGGTCAGGGACAACCTACGAGCAGTACTTC
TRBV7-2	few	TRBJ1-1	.	CASSFRGDYDTEAFF	TGTGCCAGCAGCTTTCGGGGGGACTACGACACTGAAGCTTTCTTT
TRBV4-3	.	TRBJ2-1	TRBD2	CASSQDFSGGAGDEQFF	TGCGCCAGCAGCCAAGATTTCAGCGGGGGGGCCGGGGATGAGCAGTTCTTC
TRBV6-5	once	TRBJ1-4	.	CASSYSLQGKGKLFF	TGTGCCAGCAGTTACTCCCTTCAGGGCAAGGGAAAACTGTTTTTT
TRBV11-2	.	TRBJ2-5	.	CASASVGETQYF	TGTGCCAGCGCATCGGTCGGAGAGACCCAGTACTTC
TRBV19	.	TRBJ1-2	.	CASSILLPGENDGYTF	TGTGCCAGTAGTATTTTACTTCCAGGGGAGAATGATGGCTACACCTTC
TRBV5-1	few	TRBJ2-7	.	CASSLATGPTYEQYF	TGCGCCAGCAGCTTGGCTACAGGACCTACCTACGAGCAGTACTTC
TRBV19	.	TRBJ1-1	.	CASSHSGSEAFF	TGTGCCAGTAGCCATTCAGGGTCTGAAGCTTTCTTT
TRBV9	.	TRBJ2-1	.	CASSVGASANEQFF	TGTGCCAGCAGCGTCGGTGCTAGCGCCAATGAGCAGTTCTTC